This T cell receptor (beta chain) was recorded in a study of a mutant IDH1 vaccine in newly diagnosed glioma. Overall study: Beginning 4-6 weeks after radiotherapy alone, or with temozolomide cycles, vaccination took place. Former treatment meant radiotherapy, temozolomide, or both; the majority had gotten both.

Noted time point: week 47, end of study. In the vaccine, a single dose held 300 ug of the mutant IDH1 20-mer peptide, along with topical imiquimod. There were eight vaccinations for patients, given in weeks 1, 3, 5, 7, 11, 15, 19 and 23. The germline V gene has CDR1 MRHNA and CDR2 SNTAGT. This CDR3 has 15 residues. V lost 8 bases to trimming and J lost 5 bases, with 19 bases between them. This clone was seen a few times. Its antigen is not identified. Points from the study as a whole: With respect to changes in top peripheral T cell clonotypes, pseudoprogression seemed unrelated.

Some clones are missing from TCRdb's copy, which holds only in-frame ones; the method was immunoSEQ multiplex PCR. The sample carries tens of thousands of clones, 81% recorded once. The clonotype originates from a man aged 35 to 55 with glioma. The input for sequencing was PBMCs, taken from a glioma patient whose treatment included an IDH1 peptide vaccine. The genes are TRBV6-4 and TRBJ1-5, with a possible D match to TRBD1 (6 bases). The CDR3 loop is CASPTPAGVDQPQHF. CDR3 DNA: TGTGCCAGCCCTACGCCCGCAGGGGTCGATCAGCCCCAGCATTTT.